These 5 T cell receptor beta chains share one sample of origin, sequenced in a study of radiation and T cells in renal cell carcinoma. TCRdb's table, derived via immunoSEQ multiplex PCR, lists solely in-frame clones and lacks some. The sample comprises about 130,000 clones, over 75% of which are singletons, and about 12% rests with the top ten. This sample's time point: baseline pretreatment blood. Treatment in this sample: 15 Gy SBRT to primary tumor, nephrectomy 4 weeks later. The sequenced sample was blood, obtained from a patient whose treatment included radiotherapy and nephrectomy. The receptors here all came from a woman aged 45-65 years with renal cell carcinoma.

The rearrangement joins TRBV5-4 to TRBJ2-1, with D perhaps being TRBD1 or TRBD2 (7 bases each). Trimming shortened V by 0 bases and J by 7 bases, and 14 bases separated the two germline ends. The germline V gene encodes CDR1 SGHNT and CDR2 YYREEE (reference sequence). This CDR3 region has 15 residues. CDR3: CASSLDRGGGNEQFF. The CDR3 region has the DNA TGTGCCAGCAGCTTGGACAGGGGAGGGGGAAATGAGCAGTTCTTC.

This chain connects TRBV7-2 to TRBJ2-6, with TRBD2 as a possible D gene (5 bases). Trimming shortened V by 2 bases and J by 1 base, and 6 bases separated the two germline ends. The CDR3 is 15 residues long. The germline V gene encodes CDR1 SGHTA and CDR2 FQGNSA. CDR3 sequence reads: CASSLRTSGANVLTF. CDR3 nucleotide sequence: TGTGCCAGCAGCTTACGGACTTCTGGGGCCAACGTCCTGACTTTC. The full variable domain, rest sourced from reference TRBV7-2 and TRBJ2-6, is GAGVSQSPSNKVTEKGKDVELRCDPISGHTALYWYRQSLGQGLEFLIYFQGNSAPDKSGLPSDRFSAERTGGSVSTLTIQRTQQEDSAVYLCASSLRTSGANVLTFGAGSRLTVL.

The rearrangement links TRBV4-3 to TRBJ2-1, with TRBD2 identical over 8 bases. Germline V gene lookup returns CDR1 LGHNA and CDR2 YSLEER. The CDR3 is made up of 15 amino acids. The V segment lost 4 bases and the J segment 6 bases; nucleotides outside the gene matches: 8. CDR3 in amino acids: CASSRRTSPGNEQFF. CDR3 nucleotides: TGCGCCAGCAGCCGACGGACTAGCCCTGGCAATGAGCAGTTCTTC.

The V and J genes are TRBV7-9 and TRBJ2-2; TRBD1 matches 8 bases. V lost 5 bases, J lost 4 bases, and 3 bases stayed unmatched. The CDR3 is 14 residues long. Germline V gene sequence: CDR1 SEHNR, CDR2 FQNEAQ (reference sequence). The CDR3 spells CASSPGQATGELFF. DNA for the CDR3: TGTGCCAGCAGCCCGGGACAGGCCACCGGGGAGCTGTTTTTT.

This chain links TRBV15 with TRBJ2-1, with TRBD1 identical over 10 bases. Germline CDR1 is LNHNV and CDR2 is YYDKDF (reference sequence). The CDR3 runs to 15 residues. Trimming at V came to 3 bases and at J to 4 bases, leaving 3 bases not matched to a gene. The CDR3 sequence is CATSSPGQGYNEQFF. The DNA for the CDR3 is TGTGCCACCAGCAGCCCGGGACAGGGGTACAATGAGCAGTTCTTC. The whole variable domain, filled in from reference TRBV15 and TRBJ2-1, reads DAMVIQNPRYQVTQFGKPVTLSCSQTLNHNVMYWYQQKSSQAPKLLFHYYDKDFNNEADTPDNFQSRRPNTSFCFLDIRSPGLGDTAMYLCATSSPGQGYNEQFFGPGTRLTVL.